A selection of T cell receptor beta chains follows, all from one sample in a study of molecular identifiers for immune sequencing clone quantification. TCRdb re-derived calls from the PCR reads in MiXCR, one entry per CDR3 protein. The sample has over 600,000 distinct CDR3 sequences, nearly 20% seen once. The sample consisted of naive CD8+ T cells from blood, with Jurkat cell RNA spiked in. The receptors originated from a human donor in good health. Some libraries in this study had Jurkat cell RNA spiked in. The CDR3 runs from the conserved cysteine through the conserved F or W.

TRBV27	TRBJ1-3	CASGSGTGNTIYF
TRBV11-2	TRBJ2-4	CASSLLAGGAYIQYF
TRBV4-3	TRBJ2-3	CASSQDISADGQYF
TRBV29-1	TRBJ1-3	CSALVGGPGNTIYF
TRBV4-1	TRBJ2-7	CASSQGEQSYEQCF
TRBV27	TRBJ2-7	CASSLFWSLAGGSAYEQYF
TRBV4-3	TRBJ2-5	CASSQEKVWDQGAETQYF
TRBV6-1	TRBJ1-4	CASRGLGGYTTNEKLFF
TRBV7-6	TRBJ1-1	CASSRGVNTEAFF
TRBV28	TRBJ2-5	CASSPLSGREETQYF
TRBV15	TRBJ2-4	CATSPRDDIQYF
TRBV4-1	TRBJ2-7	CASSQSLSYEQYF
TRBV5-1	TRBJ2-2	CASSPRGGAVNTGELFF
TRBV7-9	TRBJ1-1	CASSLGEDRRPLNTEAFF
TRBV12-3/TRBV12-4	TRBJ2-3	CASKKSSDRDTDTQYF
TRBV4-1	TRBJ2-7	CASSQEMGRNYEQYF
TRBV24-1	TRBJ1-1	CATSQGPNTGAFF
TRBV7-6	TRBJ2-7	CASSYGGSDEQYF
TRBV10-3	TRBJ1-5	CAISESLGGQANQPQHF
TRBV4-3	TRBJ1-1	CASSEDQTGRGWTYTEAFF
TRBV7-2	TRBJ1-4	CASSLSTLGATNEKLFF
TRBV5-8	TRBJ2-7	CASSLGQGTSSYEQYF
TRBV15	TRBJ1-1	CATSRENTEAFF
TRBV9	TRBJ2-1	CASSVAHLAGTYNEQFF
TRBV20-1	TRBJ2-3	CRGRDSGTDTQYF
TRBV7-9	TRBJ2-1	CASSAVLAGGPYEQFF
TRBV19	TRBJ2-4	CASSGVGLAKNIQYF
TRBV7-2	TRBJ1-6	CASSLGDRAWEMNNSPLHF
TRBV9	TRBJ2-7	CASSVSGQAPSEQYF
TRBV11-2	TRBJ2-1	CASEEYNEQFF
TRBV4-2	TRBJ1-1	CASSQKTGVYTEAFF
TRBV5-6	TRBJ2-3	CASSFLEGITDTQYF
TRBV4-1	TRBJ2-2	CASSQPPNGNTGELFF
TRBV7-3	TRBJ1-1	CASSSGQGVTEAFF
TRBV9	TRBJ1-4	CASSVSGTATNEKLFF
TRBV28	TRBJ2-7	CASRKGVYEQYF
TRBV7-9	TRBJ2-1	CASGGQGFNEQFF
TRBV10-2	TRBJ1-1	CASNPRQGGSEAFF
TRBV5-6	TRBJ2-3	CASSFQGGSPYTDTQYF
TRBV5-6	TRBJ1-4	CASSRDRGREKLFF
TRBV19	TRBJ2-5	CASSIVAGGQETQYF
TRBV7-2	TRBJ1-6	CASSQRPGSSYNSPLHF
TRBV28	TRBJ2-7	CASSPRGGAISYEQYF
TRBV30	TRBJ2-1	CAWSAGQGYNEQFF
TRBV6-2/TRBV6-3	TRBJ1-1	CASRRNYDTEAFF
TRBV6-5	TRBJ1-1	CASGSTVYTEAFF
TRBV19	TRBJ1-3	CASSITGLDTIYF
TRBV2	TRBJ2-1	CASSPLNYNEQFF
TRBV2	TRBJ1-1	CASSEAGGVNTEAFF
TRBV10-3	TRBJ2-3	CAISESDTQYF
TRBV4-1	TRBJ2-3	CASSQDPVASGATDTQYF
TRBV12-3/TRBV12-4	TRBJ1-5	CASSELTGNNQPQHF
TRBV12-3/TRBV12-4	TRBJ2-3	CASSYHRMITDTQYF